This TCR beta chain was captured by sequencing in a study of T cells in Graves' hyperthyroidism and ophthalmopathy. For the study at large: Peripheral blood draws took place at initial diagnosis, ahead of any treatment.

With 1 base removed from V and 0 bases from J, the gap between germline ends came to 10 bases. The germline CDR1 and CDR2 sequences are SGHAT and FQDESV (reference sequence). CDR3 length: 16 residues. The investigators amplified TCR beta CDR3 regions from RNA transcripts. A first-round RT-PCR of the TCR CDR3 used the HTBI primer set. TCRdb reprocessed the multiplex PCR reads with MiXCR, giving one entry per CDR3 protein. The repertoire holds about 600,000 distinct CDR3 sequences, 13% to 15% seen once, with roughly an eighth in the top ten. A Clinical Activity Score of at least 3, a NOSPECS grade of at least 4 and a duration under 3 months were recorded in the ophthalmopathy patients. This clonotype was detected many times.

The material sequenced was blood. This clonotype was sampled from a woman aged 45-59 years with Graves' ophthalmopathy. The chain couples TRBV11-1 to TRBJ2-1, with D tentatively TRBD1 (6 bases). In DNA form, the CDR3 reads TGTGCCAGCAGCTTAGTAGGGGGAACCTCCTACAATGAGCAGTTCTTC. As protein: CASSLVGGTSYNEQFF.